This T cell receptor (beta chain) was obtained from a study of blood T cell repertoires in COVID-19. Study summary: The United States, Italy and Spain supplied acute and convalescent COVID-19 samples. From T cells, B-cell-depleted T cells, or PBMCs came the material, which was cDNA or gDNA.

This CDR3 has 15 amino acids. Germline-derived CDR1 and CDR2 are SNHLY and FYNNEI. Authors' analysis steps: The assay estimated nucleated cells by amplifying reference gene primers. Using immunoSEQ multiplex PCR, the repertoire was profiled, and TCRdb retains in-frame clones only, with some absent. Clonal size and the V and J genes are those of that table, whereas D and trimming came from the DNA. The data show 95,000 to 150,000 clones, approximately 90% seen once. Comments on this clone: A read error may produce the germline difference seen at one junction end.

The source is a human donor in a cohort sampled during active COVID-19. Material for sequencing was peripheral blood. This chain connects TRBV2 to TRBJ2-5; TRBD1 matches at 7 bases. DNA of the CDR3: TGTGCCAGCAGCGAAGACAGGGAGAGGCAAGAGACCCAGTACTTC. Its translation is CASSEDRERQETQYF.